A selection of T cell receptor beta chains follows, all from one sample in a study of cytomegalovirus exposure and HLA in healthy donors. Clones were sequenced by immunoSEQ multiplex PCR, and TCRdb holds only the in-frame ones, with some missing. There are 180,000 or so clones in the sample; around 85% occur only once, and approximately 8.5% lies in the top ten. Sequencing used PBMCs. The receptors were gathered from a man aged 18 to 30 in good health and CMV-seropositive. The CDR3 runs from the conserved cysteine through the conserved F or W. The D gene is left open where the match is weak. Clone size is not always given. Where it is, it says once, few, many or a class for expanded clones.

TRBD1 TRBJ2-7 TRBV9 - TGTGCCAGCAGCGCCCAGGGGGCCCCCGCCCAGCAGTACTTC CASSAQGAPAQQYF
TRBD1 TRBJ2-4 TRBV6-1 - TGTGCCAGCAGTGAAGCGCATTGGACAGGGGGCAACATTCAGTACTTC CASSEAHWTGGNIQYF
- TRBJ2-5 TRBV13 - TGTGCCAGCAGCGCAGGGGCGGAGACCCAGTACTTC CASSAGAETQYF
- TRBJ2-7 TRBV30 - TGTGCCTGGAGTGTTAGTGTGTACGAGCAGTACTTC CAWSVSVYEQYF
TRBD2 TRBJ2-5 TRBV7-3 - TGTGCCAGCAGCCAAATCGGGACTACTCAAGAGACCCAGTACTTC CASSQIGTTQETQYF
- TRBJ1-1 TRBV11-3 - TGTGCCAGCAGCTTAGACGGGAGGGAGGGGAACACTGAAGCTTTCTTT CASSLDGREGNTEAFF
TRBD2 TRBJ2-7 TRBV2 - TGTGCCAGCAGGGGCGAACTAGCGGGGAAAGAGCAGTACTTC CASRGELAGKEQYF
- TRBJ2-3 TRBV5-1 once TGCGCCAGCAGCTTGGCCGGGGTTGGGACAGATACGCAGTATTTT CASSLAGVGTDTQYF
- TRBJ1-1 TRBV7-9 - TGTGCCAGCAGCAAAGTCGGGACTCTCACTGAAGCTTTCTTT CASSKVGTLTEAFF
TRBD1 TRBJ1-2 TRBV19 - TGTGCCAGTAGTATTTTAGGGATACAGGGGGCCTCTAACTATGGCTACACCTTC CASSILGIQGASNYGYTF
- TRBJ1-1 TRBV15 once TGTGCCACCAGCAGAGGGGACAAAGGCACTGAAGCTTTCTTT CATSRGDKGTEAFF
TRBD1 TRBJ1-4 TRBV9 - TGTGCCAGCAGCGTATCAGGGGGCGGTAATGAAAAACTGTTTTTT CASSVSGGGNEKLFF
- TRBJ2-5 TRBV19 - TGTGCCAGTAGCACCCAGGTGGTCGAGACCCAGTACTTC CASSTQVVETQYF
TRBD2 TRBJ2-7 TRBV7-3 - TGTGCCAGCAGCTTAGATAGCGGGGCGGAGCAGTACTTC CASSLDSGAEQYF
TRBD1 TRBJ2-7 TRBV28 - TGTGCCAGCAGGCTAAACAGGGGGCTTTACGAGCAGTACTTC CASRLNRGLYEQYF
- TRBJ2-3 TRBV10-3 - TGTGCATCAACTAGTACCACAGACACGCAGTATTTT CASTSTTDTQYF
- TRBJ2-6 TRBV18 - TGTGCCAGCTCACCGGTACTCCACAGGGTTCCTAGGAGGCCTGGGGCCAACGTCCTGACTTTC CASSPVLHRVPRRPGANVLTF
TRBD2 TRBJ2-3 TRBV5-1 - TGCGCCAGCAGCTTGTCGCTAGCGGGGGGATCAGATACGCAGTATTTT CASSLSLAGGSDTQYF
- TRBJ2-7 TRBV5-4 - TGTGCCAGCAGCTTCGGGCGGGGTTACGAGCAGTACTTC CASSFGRGYEQYF
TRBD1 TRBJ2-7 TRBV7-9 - TGTGCCAGCAGCCCCAGGCCGGGACAGGGGTTTTCCTACGAGCAGTACTTC CASSPRPGQGFSYEQYF
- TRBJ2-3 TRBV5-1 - TGCGCCAGCAGCTTTGCGGAGATCACAGATACGCAGTATTTT CASSFAEITDTQYF
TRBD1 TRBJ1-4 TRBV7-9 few TGTGCCAGCAGCTTATCAACAGGGGGAAAACTGTTTTTT CASSLSTGGKLFF
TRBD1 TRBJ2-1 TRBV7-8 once TGTGCCAGCAGCTTATCCGGGACAGCTAGTCCGGGGCAGTTCTTC CASSLSGTASPGQFF
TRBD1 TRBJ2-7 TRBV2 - TGTGCCACCGGAGGCCGGGCAGGGGGCGCGCGTGAGCAGTACTTC CATGGRAGGAREQYF
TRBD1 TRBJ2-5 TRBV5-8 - TGTGCCAGCAGCTTAGGGACAGGGCAAGAGACCCAGTACTTC CASSLGTGQETQYF
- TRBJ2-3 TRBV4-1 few TGCGCCAGCAGCCAAGTTTTTGGGGCCTTTACGCAGTATTTT CASSQVFGAFTQYF
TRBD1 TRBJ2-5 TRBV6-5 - TGTGCCAGCAGGGATACAGGGGTTCTCCAAGAGACCCAGTACTTC CASRDTGVLQETQYF
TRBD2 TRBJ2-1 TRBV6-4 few TGTGCCAGCAGTGACTCAGCGGGGGGGCACAATGAGCAGTTCTTC CASSDSAGGHNEQFF
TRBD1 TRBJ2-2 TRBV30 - TGTGCCTGGACGGGACAGCCGAACACCGGGGAGCTGTTTTTT CAWTGQPNTGELFF
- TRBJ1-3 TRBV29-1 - TGCAGCGCCAGTATACAGGGTGAGGGGTTCGGGCCCACCATATATTTT CSASIQGEGFGPTIYF
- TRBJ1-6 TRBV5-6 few TGTGCCAGCAGCTTGGACCCGCGGAGGGGTTCGCCCCTCCACTTT CASSLDPRRGSPLHF
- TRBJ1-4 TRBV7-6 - TGTGCCAGCAGCACATCCAACCGGGGGGCGCGCGAAAAACTGTTTTTT CASSTSNRGAREKLFF
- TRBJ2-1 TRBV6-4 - TGTGCCAGCAGTCCCGGAGGAATAGGTGAGCAGTTCTTC CASSPGGIGEQFF
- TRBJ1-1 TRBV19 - TGTGCCAGTAGTTACGGCAGGGCCACTGAAGCTTTCTTT CASSYGRATEAFF
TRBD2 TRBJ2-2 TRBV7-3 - TGTGCCAGCAGCTTAAAATCCCGCGGGACTAGCGGACTAACCGGGACCGGGGAGCTGTTTTTT CASSLKSRGTSGLTGTGELFF
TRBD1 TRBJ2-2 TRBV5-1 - TGCGCCAGCAGGGACAGGGGGCCATTCAGGGCCGGGGAGCTGTTTTTT CASRDRGPFRAGELFF
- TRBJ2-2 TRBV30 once TGTGCCTGGAGTGTACCTTGGGGACTGAACACCGGGGAGCTGTTTTTT CAWSVPWGLNTGELFF
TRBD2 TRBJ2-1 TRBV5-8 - TGTGCCAGCAGCCGGTTAGCGGGGAGGAATGAGCAGTTCTTC CASSRLAGRNEQFF
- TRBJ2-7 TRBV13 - TGTGCCAGCAGCTTAGGCAGGGACGAGCAGTACTTC CASSLGRDEQYF
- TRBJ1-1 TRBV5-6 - TGTGCCAGCAGCTCCACAGCAGAACCCTTGAACACTGAAGCTTTCTTT CASSSTAEPLNTEAFF
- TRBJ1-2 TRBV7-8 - TGTGCCAGCAGCTCCAGGACAAGCTGGAACTATGGCTACACCTTC CASSSRTSWNYGYTF
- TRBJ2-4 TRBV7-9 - TGTGCCAGCAGCTTATATGGCTCCCCAGGGCTCGATCAGTACTTC CASSLYGSPGLDQYF
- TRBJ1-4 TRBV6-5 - TGTGCCAGCATAGGCAACTCGGGTGGGAATGAAAAACTGTTTTTT CASIGNSGGNEKLFF
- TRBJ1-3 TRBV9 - TGTGCCAGCAGCGTTACAGGAAATCAAGGTGGAAACACCATATATTTT CASSVTGNQGGNTIYF
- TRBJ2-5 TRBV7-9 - TGTGCCAGCAGCTTTTCGTTGGAGACCCAGTACTTC CASSFSLETQYF
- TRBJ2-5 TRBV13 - TGTGCCAGCAGCTCGGGACTCCTTCTAGACTTC CASSSGLLLDF
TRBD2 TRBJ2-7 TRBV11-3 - TGTGCCAGCAGCCCCCGACTAGCGGGGGGGCGCTACGAGCAGTACTTC CASSPRLAGGRYEQYF
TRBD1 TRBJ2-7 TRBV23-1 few TGCGCCAGTCCGGGACAGGGGGCGCGGGAGCAGTACTTC CASPGQGAREQYF
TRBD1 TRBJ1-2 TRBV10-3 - TGTGCCATCCTACAGGGGGTTAACTATGGCTACACCTTC CAILQGVNYGYTF
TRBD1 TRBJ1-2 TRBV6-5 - TGTGCCAGCAAGGGGGGTAGGGGGCCCTATGGCTACACCTTC CASKGGRGPYGYTF
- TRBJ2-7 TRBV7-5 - TGTGCCAGAAGCCCCAAACTTGTACTCTCCTACGAGCAGTACTTC CARSPKLVLSYEQYF
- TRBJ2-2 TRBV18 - TGTGCCAGCTCACCACCGGGGCAGGAGTACACCGGGGAGCTGTTTTTT CASSPPGQEYTGELFF
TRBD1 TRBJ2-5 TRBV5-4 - TGTGCCAGCAGCCCGGACAGGGGGACACAAGAGACCCAGTACTTC CASSPDRGTQETQYF
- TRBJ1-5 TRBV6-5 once TGTGCCAGCAGTAGACAGTATAGCAATCAGCCCCAGCATTTT CASSRQYSNQPQHF